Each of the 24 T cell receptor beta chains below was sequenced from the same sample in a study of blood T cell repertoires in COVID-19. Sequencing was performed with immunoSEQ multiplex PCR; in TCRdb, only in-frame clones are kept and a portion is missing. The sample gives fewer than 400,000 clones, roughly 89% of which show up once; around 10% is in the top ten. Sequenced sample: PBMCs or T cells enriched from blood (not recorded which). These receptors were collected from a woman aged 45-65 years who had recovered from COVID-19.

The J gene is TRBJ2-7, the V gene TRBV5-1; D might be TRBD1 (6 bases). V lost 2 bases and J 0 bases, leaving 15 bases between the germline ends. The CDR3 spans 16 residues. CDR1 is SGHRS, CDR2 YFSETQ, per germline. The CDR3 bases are TGCGCCAGCAGCTTAGACTCAGGGGTTAGCTCCTACGAGCAGTACTTC. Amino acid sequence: CASSLDSGVSSYEQYF.

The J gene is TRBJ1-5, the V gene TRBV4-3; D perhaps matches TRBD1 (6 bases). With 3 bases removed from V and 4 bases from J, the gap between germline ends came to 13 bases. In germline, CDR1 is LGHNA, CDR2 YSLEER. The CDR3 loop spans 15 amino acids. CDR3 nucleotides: TGCGCCAGCAGCCAGCGAATCAGGGGAAATCAGCCCCAGCATTTT. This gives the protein CASSQRIRGNQPQHF.

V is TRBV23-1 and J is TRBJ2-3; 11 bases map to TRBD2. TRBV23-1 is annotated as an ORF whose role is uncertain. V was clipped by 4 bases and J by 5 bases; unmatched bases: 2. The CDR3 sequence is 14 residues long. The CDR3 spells CASSRLAGGDTQYF. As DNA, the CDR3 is TGCGCCAGCAGTCGGCTAGCGGGGGGAGATACGCAGTATTTT.

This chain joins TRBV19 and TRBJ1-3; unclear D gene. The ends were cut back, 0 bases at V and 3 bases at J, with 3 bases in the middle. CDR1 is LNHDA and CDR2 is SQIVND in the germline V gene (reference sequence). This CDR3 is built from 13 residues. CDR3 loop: CASSIESGNTIYF. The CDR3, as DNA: TGTGCCAGTAGTATAGAGAGTGGAAACACCATATATTTT.

CDR3 amino acids: CASSRRGPDETQYF. Written as DNA, the CDR3 is TGTGCCAGCAGCCGGCGGGGGCCTGACGAGACCCAGTACTTC. The chain links TRBV13 to TRBJ2-5; D possibly corresponds to TRBD2 (7 bases). CDR1 and CDR2 from the germline V gene are PRHDT and FYEKMQ (reference sequence). This CDR3 region has 14 residues. V gave up 5 bases and J gave up 5 bases, with 15 bases separating them.

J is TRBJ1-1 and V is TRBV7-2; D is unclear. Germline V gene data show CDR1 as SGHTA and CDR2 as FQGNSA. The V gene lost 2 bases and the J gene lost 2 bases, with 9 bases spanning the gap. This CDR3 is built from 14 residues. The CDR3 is CASSLTSLNTEAFF. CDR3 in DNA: TGTGCCAGCAGCTTAACCTCCCTAAACACTGAAGCTTTCTTT.

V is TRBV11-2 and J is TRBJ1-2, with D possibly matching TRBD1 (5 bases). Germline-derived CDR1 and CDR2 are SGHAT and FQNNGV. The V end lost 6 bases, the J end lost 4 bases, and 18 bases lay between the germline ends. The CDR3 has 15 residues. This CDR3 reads CASRPDSPIFYGYTF. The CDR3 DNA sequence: TGTGCCAGCAGACCAGACAGCCCGATTTTCTATGGCTACACCTTC. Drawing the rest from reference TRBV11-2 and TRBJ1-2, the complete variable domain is EAGVAQSPRYKIIEKRQSVAFWCNPISGHATLYWYQQILGQGPKLLIQFQNNGVVDDSQLPKDRFSAERLKGVDSTLKIQPAKLEDSAVYLCASRPDSPIFYGYTFGSGTRLTVV.

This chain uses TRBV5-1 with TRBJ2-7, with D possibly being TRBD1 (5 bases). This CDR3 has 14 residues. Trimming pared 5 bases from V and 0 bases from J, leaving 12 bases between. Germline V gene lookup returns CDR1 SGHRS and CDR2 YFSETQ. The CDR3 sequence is CASSDPQGSYEQYF. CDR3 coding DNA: TGCGCCAGCAGTGATCCCCAGGGCTCCTACGAGCAGTACTTC.

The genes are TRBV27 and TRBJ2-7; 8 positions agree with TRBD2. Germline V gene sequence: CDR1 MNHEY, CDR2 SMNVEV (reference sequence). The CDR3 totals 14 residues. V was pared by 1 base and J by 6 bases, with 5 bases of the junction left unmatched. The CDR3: CASSLFGRGGEQYF. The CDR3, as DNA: TGTGCCAGCAGTTTATTTGGACGGGGGGGCGAGCAGTACTTC.

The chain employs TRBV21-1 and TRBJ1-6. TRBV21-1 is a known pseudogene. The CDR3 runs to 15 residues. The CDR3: CASSKARGDNSPLHF. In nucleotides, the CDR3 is TGTGCCAGCAGCAAAGCGCGGGGGGACAATTCACCCCTCCACTTT.

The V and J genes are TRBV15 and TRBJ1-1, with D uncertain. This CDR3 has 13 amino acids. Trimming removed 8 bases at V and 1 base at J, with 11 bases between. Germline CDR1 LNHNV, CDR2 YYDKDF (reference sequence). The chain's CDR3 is CATGPRANTEAFF. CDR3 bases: TGTGCCACCGGCCCGAGGGCGAACACTGAAGCTTTCTTT. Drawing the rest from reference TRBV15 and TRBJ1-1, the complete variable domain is DAMVIQNPRYQVTQFGKPVTLSCSQTLNHNVMYWYQQKSSQAPKLLFHYYDKDFNNEADTPDNFQSRRPNTSFCFLDIRSPGLGDTAMYLCATGPRANTEAFFGQGTRLTVV.

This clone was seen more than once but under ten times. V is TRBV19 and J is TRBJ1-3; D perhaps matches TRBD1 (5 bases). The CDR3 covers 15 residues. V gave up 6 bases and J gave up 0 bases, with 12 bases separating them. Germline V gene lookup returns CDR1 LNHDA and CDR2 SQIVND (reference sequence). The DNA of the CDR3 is TGTGCCAGTAGCCGCCAGGACATCTCTGGAAACACCATATATTTT. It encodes CASSRQDISGNTIYF.

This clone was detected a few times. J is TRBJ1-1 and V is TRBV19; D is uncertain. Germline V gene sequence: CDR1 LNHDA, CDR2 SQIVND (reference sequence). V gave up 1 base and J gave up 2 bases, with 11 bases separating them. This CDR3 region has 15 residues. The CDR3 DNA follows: TGTGCCAGTAGTATAGTTCACCCAGGAAACACTGAAGCTTTCTTT. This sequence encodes CASSIVHPGNTEAFF. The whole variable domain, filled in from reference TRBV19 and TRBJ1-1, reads DGGITQSPKYLFRKEGQNVTLSCEQNLNHDAMYWYRQDPGQGLRLIYYSQIVNDFQKGDIAEGYSVSREKKESFPLTVTSAQKNPTAFYLCASSIVHPGNTEAFFGQGTRLTVV.

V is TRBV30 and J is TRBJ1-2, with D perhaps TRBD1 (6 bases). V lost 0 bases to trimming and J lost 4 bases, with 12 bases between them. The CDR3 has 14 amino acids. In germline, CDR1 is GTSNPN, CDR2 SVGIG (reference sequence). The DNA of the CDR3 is TGTGCCTGGAGTGTTAATCCAGGGGCCTATGGCTACACCTTC. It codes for CAWSVNPGAYGYTF.

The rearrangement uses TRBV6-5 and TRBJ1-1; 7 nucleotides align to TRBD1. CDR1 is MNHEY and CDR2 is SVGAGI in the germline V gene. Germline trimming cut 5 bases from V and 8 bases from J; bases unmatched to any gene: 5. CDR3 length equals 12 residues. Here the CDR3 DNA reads TGTGCCAGCAGTCACCCACAGGGGGAAGCTTTCTTT. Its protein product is CASSHPQGEAFF.

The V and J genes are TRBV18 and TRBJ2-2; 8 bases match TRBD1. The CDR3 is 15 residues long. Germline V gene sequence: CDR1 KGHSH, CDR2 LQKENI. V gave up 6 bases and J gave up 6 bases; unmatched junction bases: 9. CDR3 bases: TGTGCCAGCTCGCCAGACAGGGGTCTAGCCGGGGAGCTGTTTTTT. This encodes CASSPDRGLAGELFF.

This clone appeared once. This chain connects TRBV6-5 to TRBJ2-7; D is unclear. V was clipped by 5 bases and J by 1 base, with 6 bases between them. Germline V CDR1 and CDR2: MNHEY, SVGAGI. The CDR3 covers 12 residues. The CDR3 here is CASSMASYEQYF. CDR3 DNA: TGTGCCAGCAGTATGGCATCCTACGAGCAGTACTTC.

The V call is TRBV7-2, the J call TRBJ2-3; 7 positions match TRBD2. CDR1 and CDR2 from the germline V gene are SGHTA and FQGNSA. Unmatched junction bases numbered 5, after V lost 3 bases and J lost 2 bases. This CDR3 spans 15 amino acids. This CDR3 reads CASSFPSGTTDTQYF. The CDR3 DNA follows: TGTGCCAGCAGCTTTCCTAGCGGTACCACAGATACGCAGTATTTT.

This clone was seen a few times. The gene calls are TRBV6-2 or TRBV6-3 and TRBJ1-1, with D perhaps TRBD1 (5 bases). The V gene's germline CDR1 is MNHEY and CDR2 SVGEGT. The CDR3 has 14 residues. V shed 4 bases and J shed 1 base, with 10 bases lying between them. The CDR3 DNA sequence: TGTGCCAGCAGTTTAATGGGGCGGAACACTGAAGCTTTCTTT. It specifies CASSLMGRNTEAFF.

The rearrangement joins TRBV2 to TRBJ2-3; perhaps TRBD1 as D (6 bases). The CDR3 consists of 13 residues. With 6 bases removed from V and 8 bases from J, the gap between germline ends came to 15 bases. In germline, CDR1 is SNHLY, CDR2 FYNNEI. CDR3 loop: CASRGDARGTQYF. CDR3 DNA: TGTGCCAGCAGGGGGGACGCCAGGGGTACGCAGTATTTT.

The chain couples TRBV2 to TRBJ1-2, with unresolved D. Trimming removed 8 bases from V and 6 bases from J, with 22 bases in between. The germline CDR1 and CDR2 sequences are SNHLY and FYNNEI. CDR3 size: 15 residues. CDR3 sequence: CASSRGASVLDGYTF. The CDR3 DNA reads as TGTGCCAGCTCTAGAGGAGCCTCCGTCTTGGATGGCTACACCTTC.

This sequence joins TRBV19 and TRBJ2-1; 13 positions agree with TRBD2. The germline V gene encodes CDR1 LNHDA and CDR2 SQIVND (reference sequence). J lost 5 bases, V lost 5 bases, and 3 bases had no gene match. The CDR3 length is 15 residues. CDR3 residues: CASSWTSGGDNEQFF. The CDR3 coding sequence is TGTGCCAGTAGTTGGACTAGCGGGGGTGACAATGAGCAGTTCTTC.

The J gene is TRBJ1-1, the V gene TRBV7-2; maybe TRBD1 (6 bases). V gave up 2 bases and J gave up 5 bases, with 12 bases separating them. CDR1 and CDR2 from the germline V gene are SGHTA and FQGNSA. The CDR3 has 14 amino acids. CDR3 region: CASSLFRGWTEAFF. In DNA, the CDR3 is TGTGCCAGCAGCTTATTCAGGGGTTGGACTGAAGCTTTCTTT.

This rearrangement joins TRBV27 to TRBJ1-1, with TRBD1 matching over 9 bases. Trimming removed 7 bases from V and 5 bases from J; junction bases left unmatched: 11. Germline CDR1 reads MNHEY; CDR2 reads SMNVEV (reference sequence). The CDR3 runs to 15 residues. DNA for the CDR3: TGTGCCAGCAAGGCTGCGGGACAGGGTTGGACTGAAGCTTTCTTT. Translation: CASKAAGQGWTEAFF.